Presented here are 12 T cell receptor beta chains from one specimen sequenced in a study of T cells after posttransplantation cyclophosphamide. Generated by immunoSEQ multiplex PCR, the TCRdb table keeps only in-frame clones and is missing some. This sample includes about 33,000 clones with no singletons; its ten biggest clones take up 1% to 1.5%. Sample: PBMCs. The receptors come from a girl aged 10-17 years in good health, CMV-negative, and a related stem cell transplant donor.

This clone was observed a few times. V is TRBV7-2 and J is TRBJ2-5, with 11 bases lining up with TRBD1. CDR1 and CDR2 (germline): SGHTA, FQGNSA. V was pared by 6 bases and J by 3 bases, with 6 bases of the junction left unmatched. CDR3 length: 15 residues. The CDR3 bases are TGTGCCAGCAGGGGGACAGGGGGACTTGAAGAGACCCAGTACTTC. Translation gives CASRGTGGLEETQYF.

The rearrangement links TRBV7-6 to TRBJ2-2, with 14 bases matching TRBD2. CDR3 size: 17 residues. J lost 2 bases, V lost 5 bases, and 4 bases had no gene match. CDR1 is SGHVS, CDR2 FNYEAQ, per germline. CDR3 sequence (DNA): TGTGCCAGCAGCCGGACTAGCGGGGGGACCAACACCGGGGAGCTGTTTTTT. Amino acid sequence: CASSRTSGGTNTGELFF.

This clone has at least ten counts. The chain carries TRBV28 and TRBJ2-3; 7 positions match TRBD1. Germline values: CDR1 MDHEN, CDR2 SYDVKM. Unmatched junction bases numbered 9, after V lost 4 bases and J lost 2 bases. The CDR3 runs 16 residues. CDR3 region: CASSSPPGQTTDTQYF. CDR3 sequence (DNA): TGTGCCAGCAGTTCCCCTCCGGGACAGACCACAGATACGCAGTATTTT.

This clone showed up many times. The chain has TRBV10-1 and TRBJ1-1; D call uncertain. The CDR3 loop spans 15 amino acids. V lost 0 bases and J 1 base, leaving 9 bases between the germline ends. Per germline, CDR1 WNHNN and CDR2 SYGVQD (reference sequence). The CDR3, as DNA: TGCGCCAGCAGTGAGTCCCGGGGTAAGAACACTGAAGCTTTCTTT. Its translation: CASSESRGKNTEAFF.

This clone occurred many times. The rearrangement joins TRBV7-9 to TRBJ2-2; possible D gene TRBD2, 5 bases. CDR1 and CDR2 (germline): SEHNR, FQNEAQ (reference sequence). The CDR3 loop spans 16 amino acids. V lost 2 bases to trimming and J lost 0 bases, with 10 bases between them. The CDR3 region is CASSLQTSSNTGELFF. The CDR3 coding sequence is TGTGCCAGCAGCTTACAAACTAGTTCGAACACCGGGGAGCTGTTTTTT.

This clone came up a few times. The rearrangement joins TRBV6-4 to TRBJ2-2; 11 nucleotides agree with TRBD1. V was pared by 6 bases and J by 4 bases, with 1 base of the junction left unmatched. CDR3 length: 14 residues. Germline V gene data show CDR1 as MRHNA and CDR2 as SNTAGT. CDR3 in amino acids: CASSGTGGTGELFF. The CDR3 region has the DNA TGTGCCAGCAGCGGGACAGGGGGCACCGGGGAGCTGTTTTTT.

This clone was seen repeatedly, ten times or more. The chain couples TRBV10-3 to TRBJ2-7; tentative D call: TRBD2 (6 bases). Trimming left V 2 bases short and J 4 bases short, with 21 bases between. CDR1 ENHRY and CDR2 SYGVKD come from the germline V gene. This CDR3 is 17 amino acids long. The DNA of the CDR3 is TGTGCCATCAGTGAGCCCGGGGGAGTGGGGAGGAAATACGAGCAGTACTTC. Translating gives CAISEPGGVGRKYEQYF.

This clone was recorded a few times. An end of the junction does not agree with germline; a read error may underlie this. Additional DNA sequences in this sample encode the identical CDR3. V and J are TRBV7-9 and TRBJ1-1, with a possible D match to TRBD1 (5 bases). CDR1 and CDR2 from the germline V gene are SEHNR and FQNEAQ (reference sequence). The CDR3 is 14 residues long. CDR3 sequence (DNA): TGTGCCAGCAGCCCCGAAGGGGTTAGAACTGAAGCTTTCTTC. Protein sequence: CASSPEGVRTEAFF.

This clone showed up just a few times. The J gene is TRBJ2-3, the V gene TRBV6-4; D is perhaps TRBD1 (5 bases). CDR3 length: 14 amino acids. Germline assignment: CDR1 MRHNA and CDR2 SNTAGT. V was trimmed by 9 bases and J by 2 bases, leaving 15 bases between them. The CDR3 DNA is TGTGCCAGACTTGGACACCAAGTCACAGATACGCAGTATTTT. Translation: CARLGHQVTDTQYF.

V usage is TRBV28 and J usage is TRBJ1-5, with TRBD1 identical over 10 bases. This CDR3 has 15 amino acids. Per the germline V gene, CDR1 is MDHEN and CDR2 is SYDVKM. V lost 6 bases and J lost 4; bases outside the gene matches: 6. The CDR3 DNA sequence: TGTGCCAGCAGGTACGGACAGGGGGAAAATCAGCCCCAGCATTTT. This codes for CASRYGQGENQPQHF.

This clone was observed many times. The chain combines TRBV5-4 with TRBJ2-7; D may be TRBD2 (6 bases). Between the trimmed V and J ends, which lost 0 bases and 2 bases, there was a span of 15 bases. Germline-derived CDR1 and CDR2 are SGHNT and YYREEE (reference sequence). This CDR3 has 16 amino acids. CDR3 nucleotides: TGTGCCAGCAGCTTGGCCGGCGGGTGGGGGGCCTACGAGCAGTACTTC. It specifies CASSLAGGWGAYEQYF.

This clone was observed at least ten times. J is TRBJ2-5 and V is TRBV11-2; D may be TRBD1 (5 bases). Germline V gives CDR1 SGHAT, CDR2 FQNNGV. The CDR3 loop spans 13 amino acids. V gave up 2 bases and J gave up 5 bases, with 9 bases separating them. As DNA, the CDR3 is TGTGCCAGCAGCTTAAGGGGCGCGGAGACCCAGTACTTC. Encoded protein: CASSLRGAETQYF.